These T cell receptor beta chains were read from a single sample in a study of blood T cell repertoires in COVID-19. Sequenced by immunoSEQ multiplex PCR; TCRdb stores in-frame clones only, minus some. The table records approximately 230,000 clones, 70% to 85% of them present only once. Input material: PBMCs or T cells enriched from blood (not recorded which). The receptors stem from a man in his forties who had recovered from COVID-19. Both conserved end residues are part of each CDR3. D genes are given only for firm matches. Clone size, where shown, is once, few, many, or a class for clones that have expanded.

j_call | d_call | v_call | clone_size | cdr3_nt | cdr3_aa
TRBJ1-1 | TRBD1 | TRBV5-1 | . | TGCGCCAGCAGCTTGGGGGGACAGGGATATGTCGCTGAAGCTTTCTTT | CASSLGGQGYVAEAFF
TRBJ2-1 | TRBD2 | TRBV18 | . | TGTGCCAGCGCTGTTAGGACTAGCGGTTACAATGAGCAGTTCTTC | CASAVRTSGYNEQFF
TRBJ1-3 | TRBD1 | TRBV19 | once | TGTGCCAGTAGTTCCCTATACCGGGACAGCTCTGGAAACACCATATATTTT | CASSSLYRDSSGNTIYF
TRBJ1-1 | . | TRBV7-9 | . | TGTGCCAGCAGCTTAGCCACAGCTAACGAAGCTTTCTTT | CASSLATANEAFF
TRBJ2-5 | . | TRBV3-1/TRBV3-2 | . | TGTGCCAGCAGCCGCTTAGAGGGAGGGGGAGAGACCCAGTACTTC | CASSRLEGGGETQYF
TRBJ1-5 | . | TRBV3-1/TRBV3-2 | . | TGTGCCAGCAGCCAAGACCGGGTTCAGCCCCAGCATTTT | CASSQDRVQPQHF
TRBJ1-2 | . | TRBV27 | . | TGTGCCAGCAGTTTATTGGCAGGAACCGCTAACTATGGCTACACCTTC | CASSLLAGTANYGYTF
TRBJ1-3 | . | TRBV4-2 | . | TGTGCCAGCAGCCAAGGCGACAGCCACTCTGGAAACACCATATATTTT | CASSQGDSHSGNTIYF
TRBJ1-2 | . | TRBV15 | . | TGTGCCACCAGCAGTAGGGAGGGTACGTCGAATGGCTACACCTTC | CATSSREGTSNGYTF
TRBJ1-4 | TRBD1 | TRBV5-4 | once | TGTGCCAGCAGCAGCAATGGACAGGGGTTAGGAAAACTGTTTTTT | CASSSNGQGLGKLFF
TRBJ1-1 | . | TRBV24-1 | . | TGTGCCACCATGGGAGATGAGGTCACTGAAGCTTTCTTT | CATMGDEVTEAFF
TRBJ2-6 | . | TRBV18 | . | TGTGCCTCATCCCCGGGAGACTCTGGGGCCAACGTCCTGACTTTC | CASSPGDSGANVLTF
TRBJ2-5 | . | TRBV5-1 | . | TGCGCCAGCAGCTTTGGGGACAACCGGGGAGAGACCCAGTACTTC | CASSFGDNRGETQYF
TRBJ2-7 | . | TRBV30 | . | TGTGCCTGGAGTCCTCCGGGCACAGGCGGTTTCGGAAACTTC | CAWSPPGTGGFGNF
TRBJ1-2 | . | TRBV7-9 | . | TGTGCCAGCAGCTACGGTACTAACTATGGCTACACCTTC | CASSYGTNYGYTF
TRBJ2-7 | TRBD2 | TRBV4-1 | . | TGCGCCAGCAGCCAGGGGGTCGGGACTAGCGGCTACGAGCAGTACTTC | CASSQGVGTSGYEQYF
TRBJ1-4 | . | TRBV11-3 | . | TGTGCCAGCAGCGACGGACTGGGGGAAAAACTGTTTTTT | CASSDGLGEKLFF
TRBJ2-5 | TRBD2 | TRBV7-2 | . | TGTGCCAGCAGCTTGAACCTAGCGGGAGAGGAGACCCAGTACTTC | CASSLNLAGEETQYF
TRBJ2-7 | TRBD2 | TRBV27 | . | TGTGCCAGCAGTTTAAAAGCGGGGGACTACGAGCAGTACTTC | CASSLKAGDYEQYF
TRBJ2-7 | . | TRBV6-2/TRBV6-3 | . | TGTGCCAGCAGTTACCGCGTTAGAGGAACAGGACCACAAAGGGGTTACGAGCAGTACTTC | CASSYRVRGTGPQRGYEQYF
TRBJ1-6 | . | TRBV5-1 | many | TGCGCCAGCAGCGTGGCCTTCCGCGGGAATTCACCCCTCCACTTT | CASSVAFRGNSPLHF
TRBJ2-7 | . | TRBV10-3 | . | TGTGCCACCCACCGCAGCGGCCCTTCCTACGAGCAGTACTTC | CATHRSGPSYEQYF
TRBJ1-1 | TRBD1 | TRBV10-3 | . | TGTGCCATCCGGGACAGGGTGAACACTGAAGCTTTCTTT | CAIRDRVNTEAFF
TRBJ2-7 | TRBD1 | TRBV11-1 | . | TGTGCCAGCAGCTTGGACAGGAACTACGAGCAGTACTTC | CASSLDRNYEQYF
TRBJ1-1 | . | TRBV30 | once | TGTGCCTGGAGTGTGGGAGGGGCCAAGAACACTGAAGCTTTCTTT | CAWSVGGAKNTEAFF
TRBJ1-6 | . | TRBV27 | . | TGTGCCAGCAGTCCCCCTTCAACAGGGCTAATCCATAATTCACCCCTCCACTTT | CASSPPSTGLIHNSPLHF
TRBJ2-3 | TRBD2 | TRBV27 | . | TGTGCCAGCAGTTTAGGTCTAGCGGGAGGAGAGGATACGCAGTATTTT | CASSLGLAGGEDTQYF
TRBJ1-2 | TRBD1 | TRBV18 | . | TGTGCCAGCTCACCAGGGACAGGGGGCCTATATGGCTACACCTTC | CASSPGTGGLYGYTF
TRBJ2-7 | TRBD2 | TRBV5-6 | once | TGTGCCAGCAGCCCACCGGGACTACGGACTTACGAGCAGTACTTC | CASSPPGLRTYEQYF
TRBJ2-7 | TRBD2 | TRBV5-1 | . | TGCGCCAGCAGCTTGGGCGGACTAGCGGGAAGCTCCTACGAGCAGTACTTC | CASSLGGLAGSSYEQYF
TRBJ1-3 | TRBD1 | TRBV19 | . | TGTGCCAGTATGGACAGGGGAAACACCATATATTTT | CASMDRGNTIYF
TRBJ1-2 | TRBD1 | TRBV5-6 | . | TGTGCCAGCAGCTTATTCCAGGGGGTGTATGGCTACACCTTC | CASSLFQGVYGYTF
TRBJ2-7 | TRBD1 | TRBV25-1 | . | TGTGCCAGCAGTGAATATGCGACAGGGCTAAAGCAGTACTTC | CASSEYATGLKQYF
TRBJ2-3 | TRBD2 | TRBV6-6 | . | TGTGCCAGCAGTTACGCGGGAGCGGGTACGCAGTATTTT | CASSYAGAGTQYF
TRBJ2-7 | . | TRBV11-1 | . | TGTGCCAGCAGCCCAAATTTTGTCTACGAGCAGTACTTC | CASSPNFVYEQYF
TRBJ2-5 | TRBD2 | TRBV10-2 | . | TGCGCCAGCAGAGCGGGAGTATGGGAGACCCAGTACTTC | CASRAGVWETQYF
TRBJ2-3 | . | TRBV4-2 | . | TGTGCCAGCGGTGAGTTGTGGGCCACAGATACGCAGTATTTT | CASGELWATDTQYF
TRBJ2-7 | . | TRBV6-6 | . | TGTGCCAGCAGTTTTAAATACGAGCAGTACTTC | CASSFKYEQYF
TRBJ1-5 | TRBD1 | TRBV2 | . | TGTGCCAGCAGTGTACAGGGGGCTTATCAGCCCCAGCATTTT | CASSVQGAYQPQHF
TRBJ1-1 | . | TRBV29-1 | once | TGCAGCGTTGAATTTGGCGGTGAAGCTTTCTTT | CSVEFGGEAFF
TRBJ2-7 | . | TRBV3-1/TRBV3-2 | . | TGTGCCAGCAGCACAGGGCTCGACGAGCAGTACTTC | CASSTGLDEQYF
TRBJ2-5 | TRBD2 | TRBV7-8 | . | TGTGCCAGCAGCTTTCCATTTAGCGGGAGGATAAAGACCCAGTACTTC | CASSFPFSGRIKTQYF
TRBJ2-5 | TRBD1 | TRBV5-1 | . | TGCGCCAGCAGCTTGGACCCCCCCGGGACAGGGAGAGAGACCCAGTACTTC | CASSLDPPGTGRETQYF
TRBJ2-2 | TRBD2 | TRBV6-5 | few | TGTGCCAGCAGTTACGACGCTAGCGGGAACACCGGGGAGCTGTTTTTT | CASSYDASGNTGELFF
TRBJ2-1 | TRBD2 | TRBV7-6 | . | TGTGCCAGCAGCTTAGCGGGACTAGCGGGGAACAATGAGCAGTTCTTC | CASSLAGLAGNNEQFF
TRBJ1-2 | TRBD1 | TRBV6-2/TRBV6-3 | . | TGTGCCAGCAGTGACAGGGAGGTCTCAAGCAGACTTCCTAACATGGGCTACACCTTC | CASSDREVSSRLPNMGYTF
TRBJ1-5 | . | TRBV18 | few | TGTGCCAGCAACTCAGGGGTCAATCAGCCCCAGCATTTT | CASNSGVNQPQHF
TRBJ2-3 | . | TRBV29-1 | . | TGCAGCGTTTTGACTGGCACAGATACGCAGTATTTT | CSVLTGTDTQYF